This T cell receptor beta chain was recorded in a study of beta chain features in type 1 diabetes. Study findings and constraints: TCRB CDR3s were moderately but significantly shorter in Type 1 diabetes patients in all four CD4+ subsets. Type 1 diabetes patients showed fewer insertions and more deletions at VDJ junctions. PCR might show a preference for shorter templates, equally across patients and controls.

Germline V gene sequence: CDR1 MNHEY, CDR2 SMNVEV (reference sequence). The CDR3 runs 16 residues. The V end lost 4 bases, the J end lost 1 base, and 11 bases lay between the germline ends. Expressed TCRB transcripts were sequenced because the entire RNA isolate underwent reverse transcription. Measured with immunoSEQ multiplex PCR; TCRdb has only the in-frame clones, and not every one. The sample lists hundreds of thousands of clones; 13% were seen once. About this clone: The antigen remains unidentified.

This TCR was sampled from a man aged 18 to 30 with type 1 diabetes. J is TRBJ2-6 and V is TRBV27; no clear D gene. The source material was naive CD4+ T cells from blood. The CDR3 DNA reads TGTGCCAGCAGTTCCCCGGCTTTTTCTGGGGCCAACGTCCTGACTTTC. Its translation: CASSSPAFSGANVLTF. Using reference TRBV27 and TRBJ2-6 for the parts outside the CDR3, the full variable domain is EAQVTQNPRYLITVTGKKLTVTCSQNMNHEYMSWYRQDPGLGLRQIYYSMNVEVTDKGDVPEGYKVSRKEKRNFPLILESPSPNQTSLYFCASSSPAFSGANVLTFGAGSRLTVL.